The 21 T cell receptor beta chains below come from one sample, sequenced in a study of neurological immune-mediated disorders. TCRdb processed the 5' RACE reads anew with MiXCR; each CDR3 protein has one entry. The sample has roughly 88,000 distinct CDR3 sequences, roughly 3.5% seen once. The sample comprised PBMCs. The receptors shown here come from a woman between 45 and 65 years old with multiple sclerosis.

This clonotype was found many times. The chain is built from TRBV4-1 and TRBJ1-5, with a weak D call TRBD1 (5 bases). V was cut by 1 base and J by 7 bases, with 17 bases left in between. Germline CDR1 MGHRA, CDR2 YSYEKL. The CDR3 is made up of 16 amino acids. CDR3 in amino acids: CASSQVPGATGQPQHF. Written as DNA, the CDR3 is TGCGCCAGCAGCCAAGTGCCCGGGGCCACCGGGCAGCCCCAGCATTTT.

This clonotype appeared many times. This rearrangement joins TRBV12-3 or TRBV12-4 to TRBJ2-7; D gene uncertain. This CDR3 comprises 14 residues. V lost 1 base and J lost 1, with 8 bases in between. The CDR3 DNA follows: TGTGCCAGCAGTTTAGGTTTGGGGTCCTACGAGCAGTACTTC. Residues: CASSLGLGSYEQYF.

This clonotype was picked up many times. This chain joins TRBV6-5 and TRBJ2-7; no definite D call. The V gene's germline CDR1 is MNHEY and CDR2 SVGAGI. The CDR3 is 15 residues long. With 0 bases removed from V and 3 bases from J, the gap between germline ends came to 12 bases. The CDR3 region is CASSYSIGTNYEQYF. CDR3 bases: TGTGCCAGCAGTTACTCGATAGGTACGAACTACGAGCAGTACTTC.

This clonotype was observed at least ten times. This chain links TRBV20-1 with TRBJ2-2; D possibly corresponds to TRBD1 (5 bases). Per the germline V gene, CDR1 is DFQATT and CDR2 is SNEGSKA (reference sequence). The CDR3 length is 15 residues. V was shortened by 1 base and J by 3 bases, with 12 bases between the two germline ends. CDR3 in amino acids: CSARGGRADTGELFF. For the CDR3, the DNA is TGCAGTGCTAGAGGAGGCAGGGCCGACACCGGGGAGCTGTTTTTT.

A few counts support this clonotype. The chain is built from TRBV12-3 or TRBV12-4 and TRBJ2-7, with 10 bases that match TRBD1. The CDR3 contains 14 residues. With V trimmed by 6 bases and J by 7 bases, 9 bases remained unmatched. CDR3 sequence reads: CASRLGQGTREQYF. The CDR3 region has the DNA TGTGCCAGCAGGCTGGGACAGGGGACCCGGGAGCAGTACTTC.

This clonotype was seen many times. The chain joins TRBV5-1 to TRBJ2-5, with TRBD1 identical over 12 bases. CDR1 is SGHRS and CDR2 is YFSETQ in the germline V gene. CDR3 length: 17 amino acids. V was clipped by 3 bases and J by 5 bases; unmatched bases: 11. DNA for the CDR3: TGCGCCAGCAGCTATGACCCCGGGACAGGGGGCGAGGAGACCCAGTACTTC. Its protein is CASSYDPGTGGEETQYF.

This clonotype was seen at least ten times. The CDR3 sequence is CASSYGHPLAEAFF. DNA for the CDR3: TGTGCCAGCAGTTACGGTCACCCATTAGCTGAAGCTTTCTTT. V is TRBV6-6 and J is TRBJ1-1; the D is unclear. CDR3 size: 14 residues. Per germline, CDR1 MNHNY and CDR2 SVGAGI (reference sequence). V lost 2 bases and J 6 bases, leaving 13 bases between the germline ends.

This clonotype appeared a few times. The chain combines TRBV7-3 with TRBJ2-2; D is ambiguous. V was trimmed by 0 bases and J by 5 bases, leaving 19 bases between them. Germline V CDR1 and CDR2: SGHTA, FQGTGA. The CDR3 totals 18 residues. The CDR3 loop reads CASSLTKQSAARTGELFF. In nucleotides, the CDR3 is TGTGCCAGCAGCTTAACGAAACAGTCAGCTGCTAGGACCGGGGAGCTGTTTTTT.

This clonotype appeared many times. The gene calls are TRBV7-9 and TRBJ2-7; D may be TRBD1 (5 bases). Trimming pared 0 bases from V and 5 bases from J, leaving 17 bases between. This CDR3 has 16 residues. Germline CDR1 is SEHNR and CDR2 is FQNEAQ (reference sequence). The CDR3 DNA sequence: TGTGCCAGCAGCTTAGCTCCCGGACACGGTTTTCACGAGCAGTACTTC. This codes for CASSLAPGHGFHEQYF. Looking up the rest from reference TRBV7-9 and TRBJ2-7 gives the full variable domain: DTGVSQNPRHKITKRGQNVTFRCDPISEHNRLYWYRQTLGQGPEFLTYFQNEAQLEKSRLLSDRFSAERPKGSFSTLEIQRTEQGDSAMYLCASSLAPGHGFHEQYFGPGTRLTVT.

Ten or more counts support this clonotype. The chain joins TRBV6-1 to TRBJ1-2; D is perhaps TRBD1 (6 bases). Trimming removed 8 bases at V and 8 bases at J, with 21 bases between. The CDR3 has 14 amino acids. Per germline, CDR1 MNHNS and CDR2 SASEGT. CDR3 DNA sequence: TGTGCCAGCGCAGCAACGCGGGGGCAGGGCGGCTACACCTTC. Translation gives CASAATRGQGGYTF.

There are many counts of this clonotype. The chain couples TRBV5-1 to TRBJ2-1, with D possibly TRBD1 on 6 matching bases. The V gene lost 5 bases and the J gene lost 7 bases, with 13 bases spanning the gap. The CDR3 contains 13 residues. Germline CDR1 is SGHRS and CDR2 is YFSETQ. The CDR3 loop is CASSSVGGNEQFF. The CDR3 bases are TGCGCCAGCAGTTCGGTAGGGGGTAATGAGCAGTTCTTC. The whole variable domain, remainder taken from reference TRBV5-1 and TRBJ2-1, is KAGVTQTPRYLIKTRGQQVTLSCSPISGHRSVSWYQQTPGQGLQFLFEYFSETQRNKGNFPGRFSGRQFSNSRSEMNVSTLELGDSALYLCASSSVGGNEQFFGPGTRLTVL.

This clonotype occurred many times. V usage is TRBV12-3 or TRBV12-4 and J usage is TRBJ1-1, with 9 nucleotides matching TRBD1. This CDR3 contains 14 residues. Trimming removed 6 bases from V and 6 bases from J; junction bases left unmatched: 8. CDR3 sequence reads: CASSYRGLGPEAFF. CDR3 sequence (DNA): TGTGCCAGCAGCTACAGGGGGCTCGGGCCTGAAGCTTTCTTT.

In its sample, this clonotype was seen many times. This chain joins TRBV6-5 and TRBJ2-3; TRBD2 aligns across 11 bases. Looked up from germline, CDR1 is MNHEY and CDR2 is SVGAGI. V lost 6 bases to trimming and J lost 3 bases; unmatched junction nucleotides: 8. The CDR3 is 16 residues long. Here the CDR3 DNA reads TGTGCCAGCAGACGAATAGCGGGGGGGTTTACAGATACGCAGTATTTT. Encoded protein: CASRRIAGGFTDTQYF.

This clonotype was seen many times. V gene TRBV7-2 combines with J gene TRBJ2-5, with D perhaps matching TRBD1 (7 bases). The CDR3 loop spans 14 amino acids. CDR1 SGHTA and CDR2 FQGNSA come from the germline V gene. V was pared by 4 bases and J by 5 bases, with 14 bases between. The chain's CDR3 is CASSYAGGRETQYF. Here the CDR3 DNA reads TGTGCCAGCAGCTACGCAGGGGGGAGGGAGACCCAGTACTTC.

This clonotype has a count of ten or more. V gene TRBV9 combines with J gene TRBJ1-1; 8 positions match TRBD1. The CDR3 contains 14 residues. The V segment lost 4 bases and the J segment 3 bases; nucleotides outside the gene matches: 5. The germline V gene has CDR1 SGDLS and CDR2 YYNGEE. The CDR3 nucleotides read TGTGCCAGCAGCCCTGACAGGGGAGACACTGAAGCTTTCTTT. Translation gives CASSPDRGDTEAFF.

This clonotype was seen ten or more times. The J gene is TRBJ1-2, the V gene TRBV12-3 or TRBV12-4; 8 positions agree with TRBD1. V shed 0 bases, J shed 2 bases, and the junction held 8 bases outside the gene matches. CDR3 length equals 17 residues. The CDR3 DNA reads as TGTGCCAGCAGTTTAGCTGCCGGACAGGGAGGGAACTATGGCTACACCTTC. Translation gives CASSLAAGQGGNYGYTF.

This clonotype occurred many times. The V gene is TRBV4-3, the J gene TRBJ2-1; 8 nucleotides agree with TRBD1. Germline CDR1 is LGHNA and CDR2 is YSLEER. The V gene end was trimmed by 4 bases and the J gene end by 5 bases; junction bases not matched to a gene: 13. This CDR3 spans 17 amino acids. CDR3 nucleotides: TGCGCCAGCAGCCGAAGAAGACAGGGGACTTTGGACAATGAGCAGTTCTTC. Translated: CASSRRRQGTLDNEQFF.

This clonotype was observed at least ten times. The chain has TRBV12-3 or TRBV12-4 and TRBJ2-3; 7 bases match TRBD2. The CDR3 is 16 residues long. The V and J ends lost 2 bases and 0 bases, in that order; junction bases with no gene match: 5. This CDR3 reads CASSLSGGPSTDTQYF. CDR3 in DNA: TGTGCCAGCAGTTTATCGGGGGGACCGAGCACAGATACGCAGTATTTT.

This clonotype was recorded many times. A read error may account for a junction end that differs from germline. The chain combines TRBV7-7 with TRBJ2-5; D gene uncertain. Germline loops: CDR1 SSHAT, CDR2 FNYEAQ (reference sequence). The CDR3 length is 13 residues. CDR3 amino acids: CASSPVGKETQYF. DNA for the CDR3: TGTGCTAGCAGTCCCGTGGGTAAGGAGACCCAGTACTTC. Combining the CDR3 with reference TRBV7-7 and TRBJ2-5 gives the whole variable domain GAGVSQSPRYKVTKRGQDVTLRCDPISSHATLYWYQQALGQGPEFLTYFNYEAQPDKSGLPSDRFSAERPEGSISTLTIQRTEQRDSAMYRCASSPVGKETQYFGPGTRLLVL.

There are a few counts of this clonotype. This may arise from a read error, as a much more abundant clone is one base away. This chain links TRBV7-9 with TRBJ2-3, with TRBD1 matching 10 bases. This CDR3 spans 15 amino acids. The J segment lost 1 base and the V segment lost 10 bases, leaving 8 bases of the junction unmatched. Germline V gene lookup returns CDR1 SEHNR and CDR2 FQNEAQ (reference sequence). CDR3 DNA: TGTGCCATGAGGTTCGGGACAGGGGGCACAGATACGCAGTATTTT. Translation gives CAMRFGTGGTDTQYF. Full variable domain (remainder filled in from reference TRBV7-9 and TRBJ2-3): DTGVSQNPRHKITKRGQNVTFRCDPISEHNRLYWYRQTLGQGPEFLTYFQNEAQLEKSRLLSDRFSAERPKGSFSTLEIQRTEQGDSAMYLCAMRFGTGGTDTQYFGPGTRLTVL.

Ten or more counts support this clonotype. The V gene is TRBV29-1, the J gene TRBJ2-7; D may correspond to TRBD1 or TRBD2 (5 bases each). The germline gives CDR1 SQVTM, CDR2 ANQGSEA. Trimming removed 3 bases at V and 11 bases at J, with 11 bases between. The CDR3 consists of 10 residues. The CDR3 loop is CSVEGTPEYF. The CDR3 DNA reads TGCAGCGTTGAGGGGACCCCTGAGTACTTC.